The 18 T cell receptor beta chains below were found in one sample sequenced in a study of PD-1 blockade in classical Hodgkin lymphoma. Each and every patient relapsed after autologous stem cell transplantation, and patients got differing brentuximab vedotin exposure. Sequencing used immunoSEQ multiplex PCR; TCRdb keeps in-frame clones, though not all of them. The sample shows 50,000 to 75,000 clones, 88% of them seen only once. Sequences were derived from peripheral blood mononuclear cells (PBMCs), sampled before the second cycle of nivolumab. These receptors originate from a human donor with classical Hodgkin lymphoma.

This chain connects TRBV10-1 to TRBJ2-5; either TRBD1 or TRBD2 may supply D (5 bases each). Germline values: CDR1 WNHNN, CDR2 SYGVQD (reference sequence). The CDR3 covers 15 residues. V shed 5 bases and J shed 5 bases, with 18 bases lying between them. The CDR3 bases are TGCGCCAGCAGTCCAGGCCGGGACGGATTTGAGACCCAGTACTTC. This encodes CASSPGRDGFETQYF.

This sequence joins TRBV5-6 and TRBJ2-4; D tentatively reads TRBD1 or TRBD2 (7 bases each). The CDR3 has 17 amino acids. V was trimmed by 2 bases and J by 8 bases, leaving 23 bases between them. CDR1 SGHDT and CDR2 YYEEEE come from the germline V gene. CDR3 residues: CASSFGLGEGAADIQYF. The DNA for the CDR3 is TGTGCCAGCAGCTTTGGGCTTGGGGAGGGGGCTGCGGACATTCAGTACTTC.

The chain combines TRBV5-1 with TRBJ1-4; D gene unclear. Germline V gene data show CDR1 as SGHRS and CDR2 as YFSETQ. Trimming took off 5 bases at V and 6 bases at J, with 17 bases between the two ends. The CDR3 contains 15 residues. The CDR3 region has the DNA TGCGCCAGCAGAGGAAGCCCTGGTCGGGATGAAAAACTGTTTTTT. Translated, it gives CASRGSPGRDEKLFF.

This clone showed up just a few times. This rearrangement joins TRBV6-5 to TRBJ1-2; 7 bases line up with TRBD1. This CDR3 has 16 amino acids. J lost 4 bases, V lost 4 bases, and 12 bases had no gene match. From germline, CDR1 is MNHEY and CDR2 SVGAGI. Here the CDR3 reads CASSSSGGGGAYGYTF. The CDR3 DNA follows: TGTGCCAGCAGTTCCTCTGGTGGAGGGGGCGCCTATGGCTACACCTTC.

The chain is built from TRBV5-1 and TRBJ2-7; D not resolved. V gave up 3 bases and J gave up 2 bases, with 9 bases separating them. The CDR3 is 13 amino acids. Germline loops: CDR1 SGHRS, CDR2 YFSETQ. The CDR3 sequence is CASSSSNTYEQYF. As DNA, the CDR3 is TGCGCCAGCAGCTCCTCAAATACCTACGAGCAGTACTTC.

The genes are TRBV7-9 and TRBJ1-2; 9 positions agree with TRBD1. V was pared by 4 bases and J by 6 bases, with 12 bases of the junction left unmatched. Germline-derived CDR1 and CDR2 are SEHNR and FQNEAQ (reference sequence). The CDR3 spans 16 residues. This CDR3 reads CASSSSGTGRSDGYTF. CDR3 sequence (DNA): TGTGCCAGCAGCTCATCCGGGACAGGGAGGAGCGATGGCTACACCTTC. Combining the CDR3 with reference TRBV7-9 and TRBJ1-2 gives the whole variable domain DTGVSQNPRHKITKRGQNVTFRCDPISEHNRLYWYRQTLGQGPEFLTYFQNEAQLEKSRLLSDRFSAERPKGSFSTLEIQRTEQGDSAMYLCASSSSGTGRSDGYTFGSGTRLTVV.

V gene TRBV7-9 combines with J gene TRBJ2-5; D gene ambiguous. The CDR3 extends over 14 amino acids. V was clipped by 0 bases and J by 2 bases, with 7 bases between them. CDR1 is SEHNR and CDR2 is FQNEAQ in the germline V gene (reference sequence). CDR3 loop: CASSLALIQETQYF. CDR3 DNA: TGTGCCAGCAGCTTAGCGCTAATTCAAGAGACCCAGTACTTC.

The CDR3 nucleotides read TGTGCCAGCAGCCCAACAGGGGGTAGAGCAGGTCCCTATGGCTACACCTTC. Translation gives CASSPTGGRAGPYGYTF. V gene TRBV7-9 combines with J gene TRBJ1-2; 8 bases line up with TRBD1. The germline gives CDR1 SEHNR, CDR2 FQNEAQ (reference sequence). This CDR3 contains 17 residues. V was clipped by 5 bases and J by 4 bases; unmatched bases: 15.

The genes are TRBV4-1 and TRBJ1-6; 7 bases map to TRBD1. This CDR3 region has 14 residues. V shed 4 bases, J shed 7 bases, and the junction held 4 bases outside the gene matches. The germline gives CDR1 MGHRA, CDR2 YSYEKL. The CDR3 bases are TGCGCCAGCAGCCCCCAGGGGGGGAATTCACCCCTCCACTTT. Translation gives CASSPQGGNSPLHF.

This sequence joins TRBV12-5 and TRBJ2-7; either TRBD1 or TRBD2 may fit D (5 bases each). Trimming took 2 bases from V and 7 from J, leaving 12 bases between them. CDR3 size: 13 residues. Looked up from germline, CDR1 is LGHNT and CDR2 is FRNRAP. The CDR3 DNA reads as TGTGCTAGTGGTTTGTCCGGGGCGCGGGAGCAGTACTTC. Translated, it gives CASGLSGAREQYF.

V usage is TRBV5-1 and J usage is TRBJ1-4; no firm D call. The CDR3 runs to 13 residues. CDR1 is SGHRS and CDR2 is YFSETQ in the germline V gene. V lost 5 bases and J 0 bases, leaving 5 bases between the germline ends. The CDR3 DNA reads as TGCGCCAGCAGGGAAGCAACTAATGAAAAACTGTTTTTT. Translation gives CASREATNEKLFF.

This sequence joins TRBV6-6 and TRBJ2-7; 8 nucleotides agree with TRBD2. CDR1 is MNHNY, CDR2 SVGAGI, per germline (reference sequence). V lost 2 bases to trimming and J lost 5 bases; unmatched junction nucleotides: 8. This CDR3 contains 15 residues. The CDR3 sequence: CASSYPGREGDEQYF. The CDR3 region has the DNA TGTGCCAGCAGTTACCCCGGGAGGGAGGGGGACGAGCAGTACTTC.

The rearrangement uses TRBV5-1 and TRBJ1-1, with a weak D call TRBD1 (6 bases). Germline loops: CDR1 SGHRS, CDR2 YFSETQ. Trimming took 0 bases from V and 8 from J, leaving 8 bases between them. The CDR3 has 12 residues. CDR3 amino acids: CASSLEGGEAFF. CDR3 nucleotide sequence: TGCGCCAGCAGCTTGGAAGGGGGGGAAGCTTTCTTT.

V is TRBV19 and J is TRBJ1-3, with 8 bases identical to TRBD1. Trimming at V came to 7 bases and at J to 0 bases, leaving 5 bases not matched to a gene. The germline CDR1 and CDR2 sequences are LNHDA and SQIVND (reference sequence). The CDR3 sequence is 15 residues long. CDR3 sequence (DNA): TGTGCCAGTACCCTGGACAGGGCCTCTGGAAACACCATATATTTT. Translating it yields CASTLDRASGNTIYF.

The rearrangement uses TRBV5-1 and TRBJ2-2, with 9 bases identical to TRBD1. Germline V lookup: CDR1 SGHRS, CDR2 YFSETQ. V trimming: 4 bases; J trimming: 3 bases; junction bases outside the gene matches: 4. CDR3 size: 15 residues. Written as DNA, the CDR3 is TGCGCCAGCAGCACGGGACAGGGACACACCGGGGAGCTGTTTTTT. It specifies CASSTGQGHTGELFF.

This chain uses TRBV5-1 with TRBJ2-7, with a possible D match to TRBD1 (5 bases). V was clipped by 0 bases and J by 6 bases, with 13 bases between them. Germline V gene lookup returns CDR1 SGHRS and CDR2 YFSETQ. This CDR3 has 14 amino acids. The CDR3 DNA follows: TGCGCCAGCAGCTTGGGTGGGCCTACAGGCGAGCAGTACTTC. Translating gives CASSLGGPTGEQYF.

V and J are TRBV6-6 and TRBJ1-5; TRBD1 matches 11 bases. This CDR3 has 15 residues. Germline lookup yields CDR1 MNHNY and CDR2 SVGAGI (reference sequence). V lost 5 bases and J lost 6; bases outside the gene matches: 6. CDR3 in amino acids: CASSAGTGGIQPQHF. CDR3 sequence (DNA): TGTGCCAGCAGTGCCGGGACAGGGGGGATTCAGCCCCAGCATTTT.

This chain joins TRBV4-1 and TRBJ2-5; 11 bases map to TRBD2. CDR3 length: 18 residues. Germline V gives CDR1 MGHRA, CDR2 YSYEKL. V gave up 1 base and J gave up 3 bases; unmatched junction bases: 10. CDR3 amino acids: CASSQANLVGLAEETQYF. CDR3 nucleotides: TGCGCCAGCAGCCAAGCGAATTTAGTGGGACTAGCGGAAGAGACCCAGTACTTC.